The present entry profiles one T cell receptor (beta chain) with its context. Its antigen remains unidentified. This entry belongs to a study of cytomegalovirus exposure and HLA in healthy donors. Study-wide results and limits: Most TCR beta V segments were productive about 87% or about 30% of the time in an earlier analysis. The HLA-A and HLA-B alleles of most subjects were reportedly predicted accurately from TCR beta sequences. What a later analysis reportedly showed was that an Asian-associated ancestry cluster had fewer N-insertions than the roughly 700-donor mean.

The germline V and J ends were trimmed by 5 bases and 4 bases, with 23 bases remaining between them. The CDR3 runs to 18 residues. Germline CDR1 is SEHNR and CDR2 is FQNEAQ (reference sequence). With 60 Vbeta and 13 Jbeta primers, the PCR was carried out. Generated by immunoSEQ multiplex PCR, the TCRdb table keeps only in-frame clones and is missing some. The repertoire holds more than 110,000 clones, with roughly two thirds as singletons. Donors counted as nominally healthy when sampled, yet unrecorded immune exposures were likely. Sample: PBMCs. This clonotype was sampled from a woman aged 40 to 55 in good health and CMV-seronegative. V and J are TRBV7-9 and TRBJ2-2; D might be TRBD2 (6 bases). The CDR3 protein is CASSGIEARWGVTGELFF. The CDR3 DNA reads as TGTGCCAGCAGCGGGATCGAGGCTAGATGGGGGGTCACCGGGGAGCTGTTTTTT.